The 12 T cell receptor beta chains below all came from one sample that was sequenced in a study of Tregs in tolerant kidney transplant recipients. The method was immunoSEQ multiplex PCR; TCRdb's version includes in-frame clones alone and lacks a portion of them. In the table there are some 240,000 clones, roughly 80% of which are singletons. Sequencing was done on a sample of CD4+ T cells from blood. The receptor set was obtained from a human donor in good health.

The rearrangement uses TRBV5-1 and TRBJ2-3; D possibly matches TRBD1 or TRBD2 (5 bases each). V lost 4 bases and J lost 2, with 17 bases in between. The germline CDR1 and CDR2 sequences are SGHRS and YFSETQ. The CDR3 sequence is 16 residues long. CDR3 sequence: CASSLVGGWVTDTQYF. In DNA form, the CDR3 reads TGCGCCAGCAGCCTTGTTGGGGGTTGGGTCACAGATACGCAGTATTTT.

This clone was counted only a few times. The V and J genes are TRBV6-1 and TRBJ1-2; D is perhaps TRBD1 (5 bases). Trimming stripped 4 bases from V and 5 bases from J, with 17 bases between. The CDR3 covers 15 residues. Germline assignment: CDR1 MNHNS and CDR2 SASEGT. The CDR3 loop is CASSAGRTFEYGYTF. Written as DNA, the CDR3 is TGTGCCAGCAGTGCCGGACGGACATTCGAATATGGCTACACCTTC.

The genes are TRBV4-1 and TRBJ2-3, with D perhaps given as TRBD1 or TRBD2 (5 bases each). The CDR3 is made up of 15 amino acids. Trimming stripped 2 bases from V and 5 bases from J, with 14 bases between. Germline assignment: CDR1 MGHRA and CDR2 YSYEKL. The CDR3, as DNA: TGCGCCAGCAGCCAACGTCACGGGACGGGAGATACGCAGTATTTT. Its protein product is CASSQRHGTGDTQYF.

The CDR3 region is CASSLTGYGTEAFF. CDR3 nucleotide sequence: TGCGCCAGCAGCTTGACGGGGTACGGCACTGAAGCTTTCTTT. The chain uses TRBV5-1 and TRBJ1-1; no firm D call. This CDR3 contains 14 residues. Per germline, CDR1 SGHRS and CDR2 YFSETQ. V dropped 1 base and J dropped 4 bases, with 11 bases sitting between them.

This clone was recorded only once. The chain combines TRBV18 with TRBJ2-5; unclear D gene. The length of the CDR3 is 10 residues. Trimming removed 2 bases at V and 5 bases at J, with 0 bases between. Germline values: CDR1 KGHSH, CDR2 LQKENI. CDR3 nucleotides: TGTGCCAGCTCACCAGAGACCCAGTACTTC. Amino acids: CASSPETQYF.

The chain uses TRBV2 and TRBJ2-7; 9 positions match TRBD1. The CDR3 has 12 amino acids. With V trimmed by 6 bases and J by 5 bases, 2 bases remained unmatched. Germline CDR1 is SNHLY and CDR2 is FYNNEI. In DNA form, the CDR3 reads TGTGCCAGCAGAGGGACAGGGAACGAGCAGTACTTC. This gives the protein CASRGTGNEQYF.

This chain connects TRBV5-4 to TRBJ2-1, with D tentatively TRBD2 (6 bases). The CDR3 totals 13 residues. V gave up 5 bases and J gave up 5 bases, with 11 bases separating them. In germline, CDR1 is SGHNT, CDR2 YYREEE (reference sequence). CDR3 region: CASRGGLDNEQFF. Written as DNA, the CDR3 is TGTGCCAGCAGGGGGGGACTGGACAATGAGCAGTTCTTC.

The CDR3 nucleotides are TGTGCCAGCACCCAAGGGGGCGGGACAGATGGCTACACCTTC. This gives the protein CASTQGGGTDGYTF. The rearrangement joins TRBV7-9 to TRBJ1-2; TRBD1 aligns across 7 bases. J was trimmed by 6 bases and V by 7 bases; bases with no gene match: 11. The CDR3 covers 14 residues. CDR1 and CDR2 from the germline V gene are SEHNR and FQNEAQ (reference sequence).

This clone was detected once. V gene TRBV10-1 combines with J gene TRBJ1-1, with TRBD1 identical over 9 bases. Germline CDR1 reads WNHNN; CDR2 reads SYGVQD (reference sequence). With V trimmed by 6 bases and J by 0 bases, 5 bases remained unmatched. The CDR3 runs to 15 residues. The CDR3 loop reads CASSRDRAMNTEAFF. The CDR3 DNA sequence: TGCGCCAGCAGCCGGGACAGGGCCATGAACACTGAAGCTTTCTTT.

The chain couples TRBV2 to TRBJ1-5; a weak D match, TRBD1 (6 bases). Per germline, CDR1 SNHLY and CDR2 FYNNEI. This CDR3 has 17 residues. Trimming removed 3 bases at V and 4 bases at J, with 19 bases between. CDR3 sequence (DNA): TGTGCCAGCAGTGAGTCAGGGGCCCAGATGGGGAATCAGCCCCAGCATTTT. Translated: CASSESGAQMGNQPQHF.

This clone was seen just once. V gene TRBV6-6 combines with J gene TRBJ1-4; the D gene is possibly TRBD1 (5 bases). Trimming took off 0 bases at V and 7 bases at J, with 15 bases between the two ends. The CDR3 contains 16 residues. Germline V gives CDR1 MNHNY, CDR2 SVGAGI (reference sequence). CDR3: CASSYSIVGAGEKLFF. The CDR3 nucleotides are TGTGCCAGCAGTTACTCGATAGTAGGGGCCGGTGAAAAACTGTTTTTT.

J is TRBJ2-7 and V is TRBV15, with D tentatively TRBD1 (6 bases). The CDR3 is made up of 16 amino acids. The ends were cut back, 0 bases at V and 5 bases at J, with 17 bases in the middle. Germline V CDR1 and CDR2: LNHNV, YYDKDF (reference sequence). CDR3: CATSRDGGHPGDEQYF. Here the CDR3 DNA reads TGTGCCACCAGCAGAGATGGGGGACACCCCGGAGACGAGCAGTACTTC.